One T cell receptor beta chain is described in this entry. The data originate from a study of graft-versus-host responses after intestinal transplantation. The wider study: Transplants were multivisceral, liver-intestinal, or isolated intestinal.

CDR1 MNHEY and CDR2 SVGAGI come from the germline V gene. The V gene end was trimmed by 6 bases and the J gene end by 4 bases; junction bases not matched to a gene: 6. The CDR3 runs to 14 residues. Graft-derived tissue was subjected to processing to liberate intraepithelial and lamina propria lymphocytes. Profiling relied on immunoSEQ multiplex PCR, and the TCRdb table lists in-frame clones only, not all of them. The data hold roughly 7,400 clones, with about 70% observed a single time. V and J are TRBV6-5 and TRBJ1-2; the match to TRBD1 covers 9 bases. The source of this sequence is a human patient who received an intestinal transplant, so some T cells may come from the graft donor. This specimen consisted of ileum tissue, obtained around 33 weeks after intestinal transplantation. CDR3 DNA sequence: TGTGCCAGCAGGCTGGGACAGGGTGTCTATGGCTACACCTTC. Protein: CASRLGQGVYGYTF.